This TCR beta chain was obtained from a study of OX40 agonist ivuxolimab in advanced cancers. Overall study: A male proportion of 70% to 90% was recorded, with mean age roughly 62 years and range 23 to 79. Partial responses were achieved by three patients: one hepatocellular carcinoma, two cutaneous melanoma.

Points on this clone: As yet, its antigen is unknown.

Points from the study as a whole: Among T cells, CD8+ cells averaged more expanded clones than CD4+ cells.

Here immunoSEQ multiplex PCR was the method, and the copy in TCRdb shows in-frame clones only, minus some. Among tens of thousands of clones listed, over 80% were seen once. The germline CDR1 and CDR2 sequences are SGHNT and YYREEE (reference sequence). The CDR3 length is 15 residues. V lost 0 bases and J lost 2, with 9 bases in between. The chain combines TRBV5-4 with TRBJ1-3, with D maybe TRBD1 (5 bases). This receptor was identified in an adult with an advanced solid tumor such as melanoma, head and neck, liver or kidney cancer. The source was CD4+ or CD8+ T cells sorted from blood, collected in a trial of the OX40 agonist ivuxolimab. The CDR3, as DNA: TGTGCCAGCAGCTTGGGCAGGGCCCCTGGAAACACCATATATTTT. Translating it yields CASSLGRAPGNTIYF.